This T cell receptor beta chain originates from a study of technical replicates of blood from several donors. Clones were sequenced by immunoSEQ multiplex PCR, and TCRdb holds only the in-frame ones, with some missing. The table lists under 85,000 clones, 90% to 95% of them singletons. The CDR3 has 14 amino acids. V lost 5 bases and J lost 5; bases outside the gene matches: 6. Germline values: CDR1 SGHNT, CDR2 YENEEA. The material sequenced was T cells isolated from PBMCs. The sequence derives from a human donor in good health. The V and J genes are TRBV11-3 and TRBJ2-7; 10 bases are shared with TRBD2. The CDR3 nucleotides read TGTGCCAGCAGCGTCCTAGCGGGAGTGGACGAGCAGTACTTC. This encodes CASSVLAGVDEQYF.